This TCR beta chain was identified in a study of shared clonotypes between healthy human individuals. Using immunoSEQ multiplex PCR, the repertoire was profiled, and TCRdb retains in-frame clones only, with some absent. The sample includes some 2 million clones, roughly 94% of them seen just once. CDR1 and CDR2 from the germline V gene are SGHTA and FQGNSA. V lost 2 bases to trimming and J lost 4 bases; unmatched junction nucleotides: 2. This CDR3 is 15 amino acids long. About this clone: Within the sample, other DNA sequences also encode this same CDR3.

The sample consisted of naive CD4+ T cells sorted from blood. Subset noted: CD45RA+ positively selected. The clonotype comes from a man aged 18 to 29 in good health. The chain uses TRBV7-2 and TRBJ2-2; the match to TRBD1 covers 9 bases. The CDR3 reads CASSLRQGGTGELFF. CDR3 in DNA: TGTGCCAGCAGCTTAAGACAGGGGGGCACCGGGGAGCTGTTTTTT.